The 22 T cell receptor beta chains listed next were all sequenced from one sample in a study of T-cell memory formation after mild COVID-19. Each CDR3 protein is one row after TCRdb ran MiXCR on the 5' RACE reads. The data contain some 450,000 distinct CDR3 sequences, around 20% of them seen just once; the ten biggest clones take up 7.5% to 9.5%. Sequencing used PBMCs or a T cell subset sorted from them (not recorded which). The receptors were gathered from an adult woman who had mild COVID-19 (a few samples of this study predate the infection). Cell type and time point are not known.

The genes are TRBV19 and TRBJ1-5; the D gene is possibly TRBD1 (5 bases). From germline, CDR1 is LNHDA and CDR2 SQIVND (reference sequence). V was shortened by 5 bases and J by 1 base, with 12 bases between the two germline ends. The CDR3 sequence is 15 residues long. The CDR3 sequence: CASSDHSGSNQPQHF. The CDR3 region has the DNA TGTGCCAGTAGTGACCACTCAGGGAGCAATCAGCCCCAGCATTTT.

This clonotype was picked up a small number of times. The V and J genes are TRBV7-3 and TRBJ1-4; D is uncertain. This CDR3 is 17 amino acids long. Germline lookup yields CDR1 SGHTA and CDR2 FQGTGA. V lost 10 bases, J lost 5 bases, and 26 bases lay in between. This CDR3 is CAKPPTFLPVPNEKLFF. DNA for the CDR3: TGTGCCAAACCCCCCACATTCTTGCCAGTGCCGAATGAAAAACTGTTTTTT. The full variable domain, its missing parts supplied by reference TRBV7-3 and TRBJ1-4, is GAGVSQTPSNKVTEKGKYVELRCDPISGHTALYWYRQSLGQGPEFLIYFQGTGAADDSGLPNDRFFAVRPEGSVSTLKIQRTERGDSAVYLCAKPPTFLPVPNEKLFFGSGTQLSVL.

This clonotype was found a few times. The chain is built from TRBV11-2 and TRBJ2-2, with D unresolved. The ends were cut back, 2 bases at V and 5 bases at J, with 12 bases in the middle. The CDR3 length is 15 residues. Germline CDR1 is SGHAT and CDR2 is FQNNGV. The CDR3 bases are TGTGCCAGCAGCTTATCAGACACCCTGACCGGGGAGCTGTTTTTT. It specifies CASSLSDTLTGELFF.

This clonotype has just a few counts. V usage is TRBV2 and J usage is TRBJ2-1, with D perhaps TRBD1 (6 bases). Trimming took off 4 bases at V and 5 bases at J, with 18 bases between the two ends. The CDR3 totals 16 residues. Germline V gene lookup returns CDR1 SNHLY and CDR2 FYNNEI. In nucleotides, the CDR3 is TGTGCCAGCAGTGCGTCGTACAGGGCGGGCGACAATGAGCAGTTCTTC. It translates to CASSASYRAGDNEQFF.

A few counts support this clonotype. The chain has TRBV13 and TRBJ1-5, with a tentative D call TRBD1 (6 bases). This CDR3 comprises 18 residues. V lost 0 bases to trimming and J lost 5 bases, with 20 bases between them. CDR1 is PRHDT, CDR2 FYEKMQ, per germline (reference sequence). The CDR3 bases are TGTGCCAGCAGCTTAGGACCCCTCGGAGCAGGGGCGGATCAGCCCCAGCATTTT. Protein product: CASSLGPLGAGADQPQHF.

The table lists this clonotype with a few counts. The rearrangement joins TRBV12-3 or TRBV12-4 to TRBJ1-2, with D hard to call. The V and J ends lost 1 base and 8 bases respectively, with 11 bases between them. This CDR3 comprises 13 residues. In nucleotides, the CDR3 is TGTGCCAGCAGTTTAGTACCAGGTCTAGGCTACACCTTC. Protein sequence: CASSLVPGLGYTF.

The chain links TRBV9 to TRBJ2-1; 10 nucleotides line up with TRBD2. J lost 3 bases, V lost 0 bases, and 0 bases had no gene match. From germline, CDR1 is SGDLS and CDR2 YYNGEE. CDR3 length: 15 amino acids. The chain's CDR3 is CASSVERGGYNEQFF. Here the CDR3 DNA reads TGTGCCAGCAGCGTAGAGCGGGGGGGCTACAATGAGCAGTTCTTC.

The chain has TRBV5-1 and TRBJ2-5, with TRBD2 as a possible D gene (5 bases). Between the trimmed V and J ends, which lost 5 bases and 14 bases, there was a span of 10 bases. Germline V gene lookup returns CDR1 SGHRS and CDR2 YFSETQ. This CDR3 is 9 amino acids long. CDR3 nucleotides: TGCGCCAGCAGTCGAGGGCCTTACTTC. Protein: CASSRGPYF.

This clonotype was seen a few times. The gene calls are TRBV6-2 or TRBV6-3 and TRBJ2-7, with 7 nucleotides matching TRBD2. Germline CDR1 reads MNHEY; CDR2 reads SVGEGT. Trimming at V came to 5 bases and at J to 1 base, leaving 8 bases not matched to a gene. This CDR3 spans 15 amino acids. CDR3 nucleotides: TGTGCCAGCAGTCAACCCCTAGCGGAATCCTACGAGCAGTACTTC. Protein product: CASSQPLAESYEQYF.

The chain employs TRBV12-3 or TRBV12-4 and TRBJ1-2; D not certain. Trimming took 6 bases from V and 5 from J, leaving 16 bases between them. There are 14 residues in the CDR3. CDR3 DNA: TGTGCCAGCAGCCCGCTGGGCACAAGTTATGGCTACACCTTC. Its translation is CASSPLGTSYGYTF.

In its sample, this clonotype was seen a few times. The chain uses TRBV23-1 and TRBJ2-1; D is unresolved. TRBV23-1 is identified as an open reading frame with a role that is uncertain. V was clipped by 1 base and J by 5 bases, with 12 bases between them. The CDR3 is made up of 15 amino acids. The CDR3, as DNA: TGCGCCAGCAGTCAATTTTGCACTCCCCACAATGAGCAGTTCTTC. It codes for CASSQFCTPHNEQFF.

This sequence joins TRBV15 and TRBJ2-7, with unresolved D. Trimming cost V 0 bases and J 1 base, with 10 bases left between them. This CDR3 comprises 15 residues. Germline V lookup: CDR1 LNHNV, CDR2 YYDKDF (reference sequence). Written as DNA, the CDR3 is TGTGCCACCAGCAGAGATGCTCGCATATCCTACGAGCAGTACTTC. The encoded protein is CATSRDARISYEQYF.

This clonotype was recorded a few times. CDR3 region: CASSQPPGTASGNTEAFF. As DNA, the CDR3 is TGCGCCAGCAGCCAACCTCCGGGGACAGCCTCTGGGAACACTGAAGCTTTCTTT. The chain carries TRBV4-1 and TRBJ1-1, with 7 bases fitting TRBD1. The CDR3 contains 18 residues. V trimming: 2 bases; J trimming: 1 base; junction bases outside the gene matches: 13. CDR1 is MGHRA, CDR2 YSYEKL, per germline.

This clonotype was observed a handful of times. The chain uses TRBV20-1 and TRBJ2-2, with TRBD2 matching 11 bases. This CDR3 has 17 residues. With 4 bases clipped from V and 5 bases from J, the junction kept 12 bases outside the gene matches. Germline V gene lookup returns CDR1 DFQATT and CDR2 SNEGSKA (reference sequence). The CDR3 DNA reads TGCAGTGCTAAACGGAGACTAGCGGGAATTCGAACCGGGGAGCTGTTTTTT. This gives the protein CSAKRRLAGIRTGELFF.

This chain joins TRBV20-1 and TRBJ2-1; D remains ambiguous. The germline V and J ends were trimmed by 1 base and 6 bases, with 7 bases remaining between them. CDR1 DFQATT and CDR2 SNEGSKA come from the germline V gene (reference sequence). This CDR3 is built from 12 residues. In DNA, the CDR3 is TGCAGTGCTAGAGGGGTGGCCAATGAGCAGTTCTTC. Protein: CSARGVANEQFF.

The chain has TRBV12-3 or TRBV12-4 and TRBJ2-7; TRBD1 is a possible D gene (6 bases). V dropped 6 bases and J dropped 5 bases, with 23 bases sitting between them. The CDR3 sequence is 16 residues long. The CDR3 spells CASRLSTQQGSHEQYF. The CDR3 DNA reads as TGTGCCAGCAGACTTTCGACCCAACAGGGATCCCACGAGCAGTACTTC.

The chain has TRBV29-1 and TRBJ2-3; D gene uncertain. The V gene's germline CDR1 is SQVTM and CDR2 ANQGSEA. The CDR3 spans 12 residues. V gave up 4 bases and J gave up 0 bases, with 5 bases separating them. DNA for the CDR3: TGCAGCGTTGCCCATAGCACAGATACGCAGTATTTT. It specifies CSVAHSTDTQYF.

The rearrangement links TRBV6-2 or TRBV6-3 to TRBJ2-2; D call uncertain. V was shortened by 2 bases and J by 0 bases, with 10 bases between the two germline ends. The germline CDR1 and CDR2 sequences are MNHEY and SVGEGT. The CDR3 extends over 16 amino acids. The DNA of the CDR3 is TGTGCCAGCAGTTACCTCAGGCCGGCGAACACCGGGGAGCTGTTTTTT. Its translation is CASSYLRPANTGELFF.

The chain employs TRBV6-1 and TRBJ1-5, with 9 bases lining up with TRBD1. The germline V gene encodes CDR1 MNHNS and CDR2 SASEGT. Trimming at V came to 6 bases and at J to 3 bases, leaving 3 bases not matched to a gene. The CDR3 consists of 14 residues. For the CDR3, the DNA is TGTGCCAGCAGCTGGGACAGGGCCAATCAGCCCCAGCATTTT. It encodes CASSWDRANQPQHF.

This chain uses TRBV5-1 with TRBJ2-2, with 7 nucleotides matching TRBD2. The CDR3 runs 16 residues. The V segment lost 4 bases and the J segment 4 bases; nucleotides outside the gene matches: 10. Germline V gene lookup returns CDR1 SGHRS and CDR2 YFSETQ. The CDR3 bases are TGCGCCAGCAGCCGAGGGAGGGACGGAGGCACCGGGGAGCTGTTTTTT. Translating gives CASSRGRDGGTGELFF.

There are a few counts of this clonotype. This chain joins TRBV15 and TRBJ1-2, with D unresolved. Germline-derived CDR1 and CDR2 are LNHNV and YYDKDF (reference sequence). The CDR3 runs to 15 residues. V was clipped by 3 bases and J by 8 bases, with 19 bases between them. CDR3 residues: CATSSYIKAAGGYTF. The CDR3 nucleotides are TGTGCCACCAGCAGTTATATAAAGGCGGCTGGGGGCTACACCTTC.

The CDR3 DNA reads TGTGCCAGCAGCTTAGGATTCGAGCAGGCGGTTTATGGCTACACCTTC. Translated: CASSLGFEQAVYGYTF. The chain has TRBV7-9 and TRBJ1-2, with D unresolved. V was trimmed by 1 base and J by 5 bases, leaving 17 bases between them. Germline V gene data show CDR1 as SEHNR and CDR2 as FQNEAQ (reference sequence). The CDR3 has 16 amino acids.